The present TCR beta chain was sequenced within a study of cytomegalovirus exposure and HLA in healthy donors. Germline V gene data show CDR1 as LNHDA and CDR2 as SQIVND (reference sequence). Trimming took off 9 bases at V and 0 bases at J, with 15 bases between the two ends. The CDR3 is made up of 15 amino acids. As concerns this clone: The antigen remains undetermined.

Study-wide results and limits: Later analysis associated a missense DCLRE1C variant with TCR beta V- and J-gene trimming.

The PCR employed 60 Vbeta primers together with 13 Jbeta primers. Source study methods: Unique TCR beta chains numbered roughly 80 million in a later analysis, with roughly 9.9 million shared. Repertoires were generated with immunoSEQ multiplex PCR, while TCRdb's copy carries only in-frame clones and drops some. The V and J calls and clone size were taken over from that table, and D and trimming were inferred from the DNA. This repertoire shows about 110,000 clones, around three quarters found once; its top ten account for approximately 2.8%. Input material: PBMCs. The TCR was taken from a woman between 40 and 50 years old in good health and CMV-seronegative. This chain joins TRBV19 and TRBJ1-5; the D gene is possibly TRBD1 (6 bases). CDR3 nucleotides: TGTGCCAGCCAGGGGCGGCAGTATAGCAATCAGCCCCAGCATTTT. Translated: CASQGRQYSNQPQHF.